The sequence of this T cell receptor (beta chain) was determined in a study of T cells in Graves' hyperthyroidism and ophthalmopathy. About the research overall: Any treatment followed the collection of peripheral blood at initial diagnosis.

Those with hyperthyroidism were 18 to 65 years old, newly diagnosed, and ill for under 2 months. Uncontrolled infection, other autoimmune disease, pregnancy or lactation barred patients from enrollment. It was RNA transcripts that yielded the amplified TCR beta CDR3 regions. HTBI primers drove first-round RT-PCR of the TCR CDR3. TCRdb analysed the multiplex PCR reads with MiXCR anew, one entry per CDR3 protein. Among nearly 750,000 distinct CDR3 sequences listed, 35% were seen once. V dropped 6 bases and J dropped 7 bases, with 21 bases sitting between them. The CDR3 is 15 residues long. The germline V gene encodes CDR1 WNHNN and CDR2 SYGVQD (reference sequence). In this sample, this clonotype turned up many times. What it binds is not known. Study-wide results and caveats: Most thyroid clonotypes with frequency above 0.001 were detected in blood.

The chain uses TRBV10-1 and TRBJ2-5, with D perhaps given as TRBD1 or TRBD2 (5 bases each). The source material was blood. The clonotype comes from a middle-aged woman with Graves' hyperthyroidism. CDR3 loop: CASSSEVGVAVTQYF. CDR3 bases: TGCGCCAGCAGCTCCGAGGTGGGGGTGGCAGTGACCCAGTACTTC.